The 27 T cell receptor beta chains given below trace back to one sample, sequenced in a study of Graves' ophthalmopathy and Graves' hyperthyroidism. Investigators amplified TCR beta CDR3 regions from RNA transcripts. In the first round, RT-PCR was carried out with HTBI primers, and a multiplex PCR formed the second round. A single record per CDR3 protein comes from TCRdb applying MiXCR to the multiplex PCR reads. The profile shows about 740,000 distinct CDR3 sequences, approximately 40% of them singletons. The source material was peripheral blood. Receptors originate from an adult man with Graves' ophthalmopathy.

The rearrangement joins TRBV20-1 to TRBJ1-4, with D perhaps matching TRBD1 (6 bases). The V gene's germline CDR1 is DFQATT and CDR2 SNEGSKA (reference sequence). V was clipped by 1 base and J by 5 bases, with 11 bases between them. The CDR3 is 14 residues long. In DNA form, the CDR3 reads TGCAGTGCTAGAGTTGGGGGGCGAAATGAAAAACTGTTTTTT. Encoded protein: CSARVGGRNEKLFF.

This rearrangement joins TRBV2 to TRBJ2-5; no clear D. The J call could be wrong; TRBJ2-7 is a better fit for the DNA end. CDR1 and CDR2 from the germline V gene are SNHLY and FYNNEI. This CDR3 comprises 11 residues. The CDR3 loop reads CASSVSHEQYF. CDR3 DNA sequence: TGTGCCAGCAGTGTAAGTCACGAGCAGTACTTC.

In the case of this clonotype: A read error may be the cause here, since a much bigger clone is one base away. CDR3 in amino acids: CASSVGGTAAETQCF. DNA for the CDR3: TGTGCCAGCAGCGTAGGAGGGACTGCCGCGGAGACCCAGTGCTTC. The rearrangement joins TRBV9 to TRBJ2-5; D is possibly TRBD2 (6 bases). The germline gives CDR1 SGDLS, CDR2 YYNGEE. This CDR3 region has 15 residues.

The chain recombines TRBV7-9 with TRBJ1-1; TRBD1 matches 12 bases. The CDR3 length is 18 residues. The V and J ends lost 5 bases and 3 bases, in that order; junction bases with no gene match: 13. Per the germline V gene, CDR1 is SEHNR and CDR2 is FQNEAQ (reference sequence). The CDR3 coding sequence is TGTGCCAGCAGCCTGGGACAGGGGGCGCGGATGATCTACACTGAAGCTTTCTTT. It is translated as CASSLGQGARMIYTEAFF.

In nucleotides, the CDR3 is TGTGCCAGCAGCTTAGACCACGCATCTAGCGGGAGGGCCGCCGAGCAGTACTTC. This sequence encodes CASSLDHASSGRAAEQYF. The chain combines TRBV7-6 with TRBJ2-7; TRBD2 matches at 12 bases. The CDR3 has 18 amino acids. Germline V gives CDR1 SGHVS, CDR2 FNYEAQ. J gave up 6 bases and V 1 base, and 13 bases lay outside the gene matches.

This clonotype has only a few counts. The chain has TRBV5-1 and TRBJ1-1; D is unclear. Trimming pared 1 base from V and 1 base from J, leaving 14 bases between. CDR3 size: 16 residues. Germline values: CDR1 SGHRS, CDR2 YFSETQ. This CDR3 reads CASSLLPGQTNTEAFF. The CDR3 coding sequence is TGCGCCAGCAGCTTGCTTCCTGGGCAGACGAACACTGAAGCTTTCTTT.

This clonotype was seen just once. V is TRBV29-1 and J is TRBJ2-7; TRBD2 might be the D (5 bases). Trimming left V 3 bases short and J 6 bases short, with 9 bases between. The CDR3 spans 11 residues. The germline CDR1 and CDR2 sequences are SQVTM and ANQGSEA. CDR3 in DNA: TGCAGCGTTGATGTCGGGGTCGAGCAGTACTTC. It translates to CSVDVGVEQYF.

The chain recombines TRBV7-2 with TRBJ2-2; the D gene is possibly TRBD2 (6 bases). The CDR3 runs to 16 residues. V lost 5 bases and J 9 bases, leaving 22 bases between the germline ends. From germline, CDR1 is SGHTA and CDR2 FQGNSA. The CDR3 sequence is CASSGTGTLVSRELFF. CDR3 nucleotides: TGTGCCAGCAGCGGAACCGGGACTCTCGTTTCGAGGGAGCTGTTTTTT.

This rearrangement joins TRBV29-1 to TRBJ2-7; D may be TRBD1 or TRBD2 (5 bases each). Germline assignment: CDR1 SQVTM and CDR2 ANQGSEA. The CDR3 is made up of 11 amino acids. V shed 6 bases and J shed 7 bases, with 13 bases lying between them. The DNA for the CDR3 is TGCAGCGTAGGGGACCGAGAGGAGCAGTACTTC. Amino acids: CSVGDREEQYF.

V gene TRBV29-1 combines with J gene TRBJ1-1; D uncertain. V was trimmed by 8 bases and J by 1 base, leaving 8 bases between them. CDR3 length equals 11 residues. Germline CDR1 is SQVTM and CDR2 is ANQGSEA. DNA for the CDR3: TGCAGCAAGCACGAGAACACTGAAGCTTTCTTT. This translates into CSKHENTEAFF.

In this sample, this clonotype turned up a few times. This chain uses TRBV5-1 with TRBJ2-7; TRBD1 aligns across 10 bases. With 0 bases clipped from V and 8 bases from J, the junction kept 8 bases outside the gene matches. Germline CDR1 reads SGHRS; CDR2 reads YFSETQ. The CDR3 sequence is 15 residues long. The CDR3 DNA is TGCGCCAGCAGCTTGGGTTCGGGACAGGGGTCGAAGCAGTACTTC. Translation: CASSLGSGQGSKQYF.

This clonotype showed up many times. The chain joins TRBV10-3 to TRBJ2-7, with unresolved D. Trimming shortened V by 3 bases and J by 13 bases, and 10 bases separated the two germline ends. CDR1 is ENHRY and CDR2 is SYGVKD in the germline V gene. The CDR3 sequence is 10 residues long. CDR3 bases: TGTGCCATCAGTGATGACGCACCTTACTTC. It translates to CAISDDAPYF.

This clonotype was found a few times. The gene calls are TRBV19 and TRBJ2-7; no clear D gene. The V and J ends lost 8 bases and 5 bases respectively, with 16 bases between them. The CDR3 has 13 residues. CDR1 and CDR2 from the germline V gene are LNHDA and SQIVND (reference sequence). The DNA for the CDR3 is TGTGCCAGTTCCGGCCAACCTACTGACGAGCAGTACTTC. This sequence encodes CASSGQPTDEQYF.

This clonotype was recorded many times. The chain employs TRBV29-1 and TRBJ1-1, with D unclear. V lost 3 bases and J lost 0, with 11 bases in between. Germline V gene data show CDR1 as SQVTM and CDR2 as ANQGSEA. The CDR3 has 14 amino acids. The CDR3 coding sequence is TGCAGCGTTGATGTTGACGGAATGAACACTGAAGCTTTCTTT. It encodes CSVDVDGMNTEAFF.

This chain links TRBV2 with TRBJ2-1; 10 bases fit TRBD1. Germline V gives CDR1 SNHLY, CDR2 FYNNEI. V shed 6 bases and J 7 bases; nucleotides not matched to a gene: 6. This CDR3 spans 14 amino acids. The CDR3 spells CASRTSGQGNEQFF. The CDR3 DNA sequence: TGTGCCAGCAGAACTTCGGGACAGGGGAATGAGCAGTTCTTC.

For this clonotype: This may arise from a read error, as a much more abundant clone is one base away. The V and J genes are TRBV29-1 and TRBJ2-7; 11 bases match TRBD2. The CDR3 has 13 amino acids. Germline values: CDR1 SQVTM, CDR2 ANQGSEA. Germline trimming cut 6 bases from V and 5 bases from J; bases unmatched to any gene: 6. CDR3 sequence (DNA): TGCAGCGTCGGGGGACTAGCGGTCCACGAGCAGTACTTC. It yields the protein CSVGGLAVHEQYF.

The gene calls are TRBV3-1 and TRBJ1-2, with D unclear. Germline V lookup: CDR1 LGHDT, CDR2 YNNKEL (reference sequence). The CDR3 loop spans 13 amino acids. V was shortened by 4 bases and J by 11 bases, with 17 bases between the two germline ends. CDR3 loop: CASSPTLGPSYTF. The CDR3 bases are TGTGCCAGCAGCCCTACGCTTGGCCCATCGTACACCTTC.

This clonotype was recorded many times. The CDR3 sequence is CASSPDRDDQPQHF. The CDR3 DNA follows: TGTGCCAGCAGCCCAGACAGGGACGATCAGCCCCAGCATTTT. The chain combines TRBV2 with TRBJ1-5; 7 nucleotides align to TRBD1. Germline V gene data show CDR1 as SNHLY and CDR2 as FYNNEI. This CDR3 region has 14 residues. V dropped 6 bases and J dropped 5; count of bases not matched to a gene: 7.

This clonotype was found many times. V usage is TRBV19 and J usage is TRBJ1-4, with a possible D match to TRBD1 (5 bases). The CDR3 is 12 residues long. V gave up 6 bases and J gave up 7 bases, with 9 bases separating them. Germline V lookup: CDR1 LNHDA, CDR2 SQIVND (reference sequence). For the CDR3, the DNA is TGTGCCAGTAGGGGGCGGACTGAAAAACTGTTTTTT. This sequence encodes CASRGRTEKLFF.

The CDR3 loop is CAISEARANYGYTF. The DNA of the CDR3 is TGTGCCATCAGTGAAGCTCGGGCTAACTATGGCTACACCTTC. This chain uses TRBV10-3 with TRBJ1-2; D not resolved. V lost 3 bases and J 0 bases, leaving 8 bases between the germline ends. The CDR3 runs 14 residues. Germline values: CDR1 ENHRY, CDR2 SYGVKD.

The J gene is TRBJ2-5, the V gene TRBV25-1; tentatively, D is TRBD1 (6 bases). CDR3 length equals 13 residues. Trimming cost V 8 bases and J 2 bases, with 12 bases left between them. Germline values: CDR1 MGHDK, CDR2 SYGVNS. The CDR3 coding sequence is TGTGCCAGCGTTGCAGGGGCGCAAGAGACCCAGTACTTC. It specifies CASVAGAQETQYF.

The CDR3 loop is CAWRPGQGNQPQHF. The DNA of the CDR3 is TGTGCCTGGAGGCCGGGACAGGGGAATCAGCCCCAGCATTTT. This chain links TRBV24-1 with TRBJ1-5, with 10 bases fitting TRBD1. The CDR3 has 14 residues. V shed 12 bases, J shed 4 bases, and the junction held 8 bases outside the gene matches. The germline CDR1 and CDR2 sequences are KGHDR and SFDVKD.

The CDR3 is CASSQEPGSDGRLSWYTF. The CDR3 DNA sequence: TGTGCCAGCAGTCAGGAGCCGGGATCGGACGGGCGCCTTTCGTGGTACACCTTC. The rearrangement uses TRBV25-1 and TRBJ1-2; D not certain. Germline V CDR1 and CDR2: MGHDK, SYGVNS. The V gene lost 5 bases and the J gene lost 11 bases, with 33 bases spanning the gap. The CDR3 runs 18 residues.

The table lists this clonotype with many counts. V and J are TRBV29-1 and TRBJ2-7, with 10 bases identical to TRBD1. Germline CDR1 SQVTM, CDR2 ANQGSEA. V shed 7 bases, J shed 4 bases, and the junction held 10 bases outside the gene matches. This CDR3 is built from 14 residues. Here the CDR3 DNA reads TGCAGCGCCCAAGGAGGGACAGGGGTTTACGAGCAGTACTTC. It encodes CSAQGGTGVYEQYF.

This clonotype was observed a handful of times. V is TRBV5-6 and J is TRBJ2-7; perhaps TRBD2 as D (5 bases). This CDR3 comprises 13 residues. V lost 0 bases, J lost 8 bases, and 12 bases lay in between. Germline V CDR1 and CDR2: SGHDT, YYEEEE. CDR3 protein: CASSLAGEIKQYF. Here the CDR3 DNA reads TGTGCCAGCAGCTTGGCCGGGGAGATTAAGCAGTACTTC.

This clonotype was seen only once. A much more abundant neighbour one base away suggests this may be a read error. The chain links TRBV7-9 to TRBJ2-5; D is unclear. Germline V gives CDR1 SEHNR, CDR2 FQNEAQ (reference sequence). V was clipped by 2 bases and J by 5 bases, with 6 bases between them. This CDR3 has 12 amino acids. The CDR3 DNA reads as TGTGCCAGCAGCTTAATACCGGAGACCCAGTACTTC. It specifies CASSLIPETQYF.

At least ten counts were recorded for this clonotype. The rearrangement joins TRBV7-2 to TRBJ2-7, with 11 positions matching TRBD1. Germline V gene sequence: CDR1 SGHTA, CDR2 FQGNSA. This CDR3 contains 15 residues. The V segment lost 1 base and the J segment 4 bases; nucleotides outside the gene matches: 3. The CDR3 sequence is CASSLVGTGGYEQYF. CDR3 DNA: TGTGCCAGCAGCTTAGTAGGGACAGGGGGGTACGAGCAGTACTTC.